One sample yielded the 6 T cell receptor beta chains listed below, sequenced in a study of cytomegalovirus exposure and HLA in healthy donors. Use of 60 Vbeta and 13 Jbeta primers characterized the PCR. Libraries were prepared by immunoSEQ multiplex PCR; TCRdb keeps only in-frame clonotypes and omits some of them. Here the sample spans 180,000 or so clones, roughly 85% being singletons. Specimen: PBMCs. These receptor sequences come from a man aged 35 to 55 in good health and CMV-seropositive.

The chain is built from TRBV10-1 and TRBJ2-2; unclear D gene. The germline V gene encodes CDR1 WNHNN and CDR2 SYGVQD (reference sequence). Between the trimmed V and J ends, which lost 6 bases and 7 bases, there was a span of 12 bases. The CDR3 runs to 13 residues. The CDR3 loop is CASRPQGDGELFF. DNA of the CDR3: TGCGCCAGCAGGCCCCAAGGAGACGGGGAGCTGTTTTTT.

The rearrangement links TRBV29-1 to TRBJ2-1, with D unresolved. Germline V gene data show CDR1 as SQVTM and CDR2 as ANQGSEA. Trimming cost V 2 bases and J 2 bases, with 4 bases left between them. The CDR3 runs 12 residues. CDR3 in amino acids: CSVETTYNEQFF. CDR3 in DNA: TGCAGCGTTGAAACTACCTACAATGAGCAGTTCTTC.

This chain joins TRBV2 and TRBJ2-5, with a weak D call TRBD2 (6 bases). The J call is doubtful: the DNA matches TRBJ2-7 better. The CDR3 length is 15 residues. Germline V gives CDR1 SNHLY, CDR2 FYNNEI. The CDR3 DNA follows: TGTGCCAGCACCCGAGCCCCCACGGAGGGCTACGAGCAGTACTTC. It encodes CASTRAPTEGYEQYF.

This chain uses TRBV27 with TRBJ2-7; tentatively, D is TRBD1 (6 bases). Germline CDR1 is MNHEY and CDR2 is SMNVEV (reference sequence). V shed 7 bases and J shed 2 bases, with 18 bases lying between them. The CDR3 extends over 15 amino acids. Here the CDR3 reads CASNQERRGPYEQYF. DNA for the CDR3: TGTGCCAGCAACCAAGAGCGCAGGGGCCCCTACGAGCAGTACTTC.

This chain joins TRBV5-1 and TRBJ2-7; 14 nucleotides agree with TRBD2. CDR1 and CDR2 from the germline V gene are SGHRS and YFSETQ. V trimming: 3 bases; J trimming: 7 bases; junction bases outside the gene matches: 9. The CDR3 contains 16 residues. The DNA of the CDR3 is TGCGCCAGCAGCTGGGGGACTAGCGGGGGTCTGAGGGAGCAGTACTTC. Translated, it gives CASSWGTSGGLREQYF.

The chain has TRBV11-3 and TRBJ2-3, with TRBD2 identical over 8 bases. The CDR3 contains 16 residues. V was clipped by 1 base and J by 8 bases; unmatched bases: 11. Germline loops: CDR1 SGHNT, CDR2 YENEEA. In nucleotides, the CDR3 is TGTGCCAGCAGCTTAGGTGCGGGAGGCCCTGCTGGTACGCAGTATTTT. Its protein is CASSLGAGGPAGTQYF.